These 21 T cell receptor beta chains were all obtained from the same sample, sequenced in a study of blood T cell repertoires in COVID-19. TCRdb keeps only in-frame clones here, not all; method: immunoSEQ multiplex PCR. The sample has about 300,000 clones, around 85% seen once; the top ten hold about 2.3%. The sequenced material came from PBMCs or T cells enriched from blood (not recorded which). The receptors were sampled from a woman aged 45-59 years who had recovered from COVID-19.

The chain employs TRBV11-2 and TRBJ2-7; 8 bases fit TRBD2. The CDR3 length is 17 residues. Germline CDR1 is SGHAT and CDR2 is FQNNGV. Germline trimming cut 0 bases from V and 0 bases from J; bases unmatched to any gene: 7. CDR3 protein: CASSLDVLAGFSYEQYF. The DNA for the CDR3 is TGTGCCAGCAGCTTAGATGTATTAGCGGGATTCTCCTACGAGCAGTACTTC.

V gene TRBV7-9 combines with J gene TRBJ1-5; possible D gene TRBD1, 5 bases. Per the germline V gene, CDR1 is SEHNR and CDR2 is FQNEAQ (reference sequence). Trimming pared 5 bases from V and 8 bases from J, leaving 13 bases between. The CDR3 sequence is 13 residues long. The CDR3 coding sequence is TGTGCCAGCAGCCCCCGCCAAGGGGAGCCCCAGCATTTT. This codes for CASSPRQGEPQHF.

The CDR3 reads CASSQETGDIYNEQFF. The CDR3 bases are TGTGCCAGCAGCCAAGAGACAGGGGATATTTACAATGAGCAGTTCTTC. V and J are TRBV3-1 (or the pseudogene TRBV3-2) and TRBJ2-1, with 8 positions matching TRBD1. There are 16 residues in the CDR3. The V gene end was trimmed by 0 bases and the J gene end by 4 bases; junction bases not matched to a gene: 5. From germline, CDR1 is LGHDT and CDR2 YNNKEL (reference sequence).

V usage is TRBV9 and J usage is TRBJ2-7; 12 positions agree with TRBD2. The length of the CDR3 is 16 residues. V gave up 4 bases and J gave up 3 bases; unmatched junction bases: 8. CDR1 and CDR2 from the germline V gene are SGDLS and YYNGEE. The CDR3, as DNA: TGTGCCAGCAGCCCAAGACTAGCGGGAGCTCACTACGAGCAGTACTTC. It codes for CASSPRLAGAHYEQYF.

The chain couples TRBV30 to TRBJ2-3; maybe TRBD2 (7 bases). Trimming shortened V by 5 bases and J by 5 bases, and 14 bases separated the two germline ends. The CDR3 is 13 amino acids. Looked up from germline, CDR1 is GTSNPN and CDR2 is SVGIG (reference sequence). The chain's CDR3 is CAWAGGAQDTQYF. CDR3 DNA sequence: TGTGCCTGGGCTGGGGGGGCCCAAGATACGCAGTATTTT.

This clone was seen a single time. This sequence joins TRBV30 and TRBJ2-1; 7 bases match TRBD2. The V gene's germline CDR1 is GTSNPN and CDR2 SVGIG (reference sequence). CDR3 length equals 14 residues. V was clipped by 7 bases and J by 4 bases; unmatched bases: 10. CDR3 in DNA: TGTGCCTTCCTCGAGCGGGGCAGGTACAATGAGCAGTTCTTC. It encodes CAFLERGRYNEQFF.

This clone was detected once. The chain employs TRBV2 and TRBJ2-1; the D is unclear. Germline CDR1 and CDR2: SNHLY and FYNNEI. The CDR3 extends over 12 amino acids. The V gene lost 3 bases and the J gene lost 8 bases, with 8 bases spanning the gap. The CDR3 protein is CASSERYYEQFF. The DNA for the CDR3 is TGTGCCAGCAGTGAGAGGTATTATGAGCAGTTCTTC.

This clone was recorded once. The V call is TRBV5-8, the J call TRBJ1-6; D might be TRBD1 (5 bases). In germline, CDR1 is SGHTS, CDR2 YDEGEE. The CDR3 is made up of 18 amino acids. The V gene lost 4 bases and the J gene lost 7 bases, with 24 bases spanning the gap. The CDR3 sequence is CASSRGMDPVLVNSPLHF. The CDR3 DNA is TGTGCCAGCAGCCGGGGGATGGATCCGGTTCTGGTGAATTCACCCCTCCACTTT.

The chain combines TRBV2 with TRBJ2-3; tentative D call: TRBD1 (6 bases). The CDR3 runs 15 residues. Trimming removed 5 bases from V and 4 bases from J, with 16 bases in between. Per the germline V gene, CDR1 is SNHLY and CDR2 is FYNNEI. CDR3 loop: CASSTGQIGPDTQYF. The CDR3 coding sequence is TGTGCCAGCAGTACCGGACAGATCGGGCCAGATACGCAGTATTTT.

Notes on this clone: Different DNA sequences within this sample yield the same CDR3. The chain has TRBV3-1 (or the pseudogene TRBV3-2) and TRBJ2-2; tentative D call: TRBD2 (5 bases). Germline V gene lookup returns CDR1 LGHDT and CDR2 YNNKEL (reference sequence). V dropped 4 bases and J dropped 1 base, with 7 bases sitting between them. The CDR3 has 14 amino acids. As DNA, the CDR3 is TGTGCCAGCAGCCGTGGAGGGAACACCGGGGAGCTGTTTTTT. Protein: CASSRGGNTGELFF.

The CDR3, as DNA: TGTGCCAGCAGCGCCGGCGAGGGTGGGGAGGATGAAAAACTGTTTTTT. This codes for CASSAGEGGEDEKLFF. This chain connects TRBV9 to TRBJ1-4; D gene ambiguous. Germline V gene lookup returns CDR1 SGDLS and CDR2 YYNGEE. The CDR3 spans 16 residues. V lost 3 bases and J lost 6, with 18 bases in between.

The chain has TRBV4-2 and TRBJ1-4; perhaps TRBD1 as D (5 bases). Germline loops: CDR1 LGHNA, CDR2 YNFKEQ. The CDR3 sequence is 15 residues long. With 2 bases removed from V and 4 bases from J, the gap between germline ends came to 11 bases. The CDR3 sequence: CASSQISQGNEKLFF. The CDR3 DNA is TGTGCCAGCAGCCAAATCAGCCAGGGTAATGAAAAACTGTTTTTT.

The chain uses TRBV7-9 and TRBJ2-2; 11 bases match TRBD2. This CDR3 has 16 amino acids. Germline V CDR1 and CDR2: SEHNR, FQNEAQ (reference sequence). With 3 bases clipped from V and 2 bases from J, the junction kept 2 bases outside the gene matches. The CDR3 DNA reads TGTGCCAGCAGCTTTAGCGGGGGGGCTAACACCGGGGAGCTGTTTTTT. The encoded protein is CASSFSGGANTGELFF.

The chain carries TRBV10-2 and TRBJ1-2; D might be TRBD1 (6 bases). The ends were cut back, 3 bases at V and 7 bases at J, with 21 bases in the middle. The CDR3 spans 16 residues. Germline V lookup: CDR1 WSHSY, CDR2 SAAADI. CDR3 sequence: CASSEGPGGARSGYTF. For the CDR3, the DNA is TGCGCCAGCAGTGAAGGTCCTGGGGGGGCGAGATCTGGCTACACCTTC.

V usage is TRBV29-1 and J usage is TRBJ2-5; 14 nucleotides line up with TRBD2. The CDR3 has 18 residues. V dropped 0 bases and J dropped 5; count of bases not matched to a gene: 11. Germline CDR1 SQVTM, CDR2 ANQGSEA. The CDR3 coding sequence is TGCAGCGTTGAAGATTTGACTAGCGGGAGGGCCGATTCGGAGACCCAGTACTTC. Its protein product is CSVEDLTSGRADSETQYF.

The chain links TRBV10-3 to TRBJ2-7; D is perhaps TRBD2 (5 bases). The germline gives CDR1 ENHRY, CDR2 SYGVKD. V lost 0 bases and J lost 6, with 15 bases in between. This CDR3 region has 15 residues. Here the CDR3 reads CAISESDGEGFEQYF. The CDR3 nucleotides are TGTGCCATCAGTGAGTCAGACGGGGAAGGGTTCGAGCAGTACTTC.

This clone was detected once. The chain links TRBV10-3 to TRBJ1-2, with 9 nucleotides matching TRBD1. Germline CDR1 ENHRY, CDR2 SYGVKD. Losses at the gene ends were 0 bases for V and 6 bases for J; bases not matched to a gene: 8. The CDR3 covers 16 residues. The CDR3 here is CAISESYPGQGNGYTF. Here the CDR3 DNA reads TGTGCCATCAGTGAGTCCTACCCGGGACAGGGAAATGGCTACACCTTC.

This rearrangement joins TRBV3-1 (or the pseudogene TRBV3-2) to TRBJ2-1; 9 bases are shared with TRBD2. The V segment lost 1 base and the J segment 6 bases; nucleotides outside the gene matches: 4. Germline-derived CDR1 and CDR2 are LGHDT and YNNKEL (reference sequence). CDR3 length equals 15 residues. Written as DNA, the CDR3 is TGTGCCAGCAGCCAAGTCGGACTAGCGTCCAATGAGCAGTTCTTC. Protein product: CASSQVGLASNEQFF.

V is TRBV6-5 and J is TRBJ2-3; 8 bases are a match to TRBD2. V lost 4 bases, J lost 7 bases, and 7 bases stayed unmatched. The CDR3 is 14 amino acids. Germline V lookup: CDR1 MNHEY, CDR2 SVGAGI. In DNA, the CDR3 is TGTGCCAGCAGTTCTACGGGGGGGCGAAATACGCAGTATTTT. Encoded protein: CASSSTGGRNTQYF.

The chain couples TRBV7-2 to TRBJ1-1; TRBD1 matches 8 bases. The length of the CDR3 is 14 residues. V shed 2 bases, J shed 5 bases, and the junction held 4 bases outside the gene matches. The germline gives CDR1 SGHTA, CDR2 FQGNSA. DNA for the CDR3: TGTGCCAGCAGCTTATACAGGGGGATGACTGAAGCTTTCTTT. It translates to CASSLYRGMTEAFF.

CDR3 bases: TGTGCCACCATGCCACAGGGGTCGGCGCGTGGCTACACCTTC. It encodes CATMPQGSARGYTF. The rearrangement links TRBV15 to TRBJ1-2, with TRBD1 matching over 7 bases. The J segment lost 7 bases and the V segment lost 7 bases, leaving 12 bases of the junction unmatched. The CDR3 spans 14 residues. Looked up from germline, CDR1 is LNHNV and CDR2 is YYDKDF (reference sequence).